Listed below are T cell receptor beta chains from one sample, sequenced in a study of T cell responses to AZD1222 COVID-19 vaccine. Only in-frame clones appear in the TCRdb table, and some are missing; sequencing was by immunoSEQ multiplex PCR. The profile shows some 200,000 clones, approximately 91% of them singletons. The sequences come from peripheral blood, collected on day 0 of AZD1222 vaccination. These receptors were taken from an adult in good health. The CDR3 runs from the conserved cysteine through the conserved F or W. The D gene is left open where the match is weak. Some rows have no size entry. The others give once, few or many, or a class for an expanded clone.

J gene | clone size | D gene | V gene | CDR3 protein | CDR3 DNA
TRBJ2-7 | - | TRBD2 | TRBV6-4 | CASKRAGTSGSYEQYF | TGTGCCAGCAAGAGAGCCGGGACTAGCGGTTCCTACGAGCAGTACTTC
TRBJ2-3 | once | TRBD2 | TRBV11-2 | CASSSPAGGVTDTQYF | TGTGCCAGCAGCTCGCCCGCGGGAGGGGTGACAGATACGCAGTATTTT
TRBJ1-4 | - | TRBD1 | TRBV4-2 | CASSQDRGQGATNEKLFF | TGTGCCAGCAGCCAAGATCGGGGACAGGGTGCAACTAATGAAAAACTGTTTTTT
TRBJ2-7 | once | - | TRBV5-4 | CASSTGATENEQYF | TGTGCCAGCAGCACAGGAGCGACAGAAAACGAGCAGTACTTC
TRBJ2-5 | - | - | TRBV9 | CASSSMGSGQETQYF | TGTGCCAGCAGCTCCATGGGTAGCGGCCAAGAGACCCAGTACTTC
TRBJ2-7 | - | - | TRBV21-1 | CASSKNVHEQYF | TGTGCCAGCAGCAAAAATGTTCACGAGCAGTACTTC
TRBJ1-1 | - | - | TRBV5-4 | CASSLSWDGTEAFF | TGTGCCAGCAGCTTGTCCTGGGATGGCACTGAAGCTTTCTTT
TRBJ1-3 | - | - | TRBV27 | CASSLSVTSGNTIYF | TGTGCCAGCAGTCTCTCTGTGACTTCTGGAAACACCATATATTTT
TRBJ2-3 | - | - | TRBV6-2/TRBV6-3 | CASSQSQDTQYF | TGTGCCAGCAGTCAATCCCAAGATACGCAGTATTTT
TRBJ1-2 | - | - | TRBV24-1 | CATSDSRLNYGYTF | TGTGCCACCAGTGATTCGAGACTGAACTATGGCTACACCTTC
TRBJ2-2 | - | - | TRBV5-1 | CASSLNTGELFF | TGCGCCAGCAGCTTGAACACCGGGGAGCTGTTTTTT
TRBJ2-1 | - | TRBD1 | TRBV11-2 | CASSFDPLDRVHNEQFF | TGTGCCAGCAGCTTTGATCCCCTGGACAGGGTGCACAATGAGCAGTTCTTC
TRBJ2-1 | - | - | TRBV11-1 | CASTKLSRLQGDEQFF | TGTGCCAGCACCAAACTGTCAAGGTTACAGGGTGATGAGCAGTTCTTC
TRBJ2-1 | - | TRBD2 | TRBV5-1 | CASSLNTSGSINEQFF | TGCGCCAGCAGCTTAAATACTAGCGGGAGCATCAATGAGCAGTTCTTC
TRBJ2-7 | - | TRBD1 | TRBV11-2 | CASSSDRSSYEQYF | TGTGCCAGCAGCTCGGACAGGAGTTCCTACGAGCAGTACTTC
TRBJ2-2 | - | - | TRBV5-1 | CASSLVSGASRENTGELFF | TGCGCCAGCAGCTTGGTCTCCGGGGCCAGCCGCGAGAACACCGGGGAGCTGTTTTTT
TRBJ2-5 | - | - | TRBV7-9 | CASRHTPRGSKQETQYF | TGTGCCAGCAGGCATACCCCCAGGGGATCCAAGCAAGAGACCCAGTACTTC
TRBJ2-7 | - | - | TRBV5-4 | CASSFSGSDEQYF | TGTGCCAGCAGCTTTAGTGGTTCCGACGAGCAGTACTTC
TRBJ1-2 | - | - | TRBV19 | CASTLGHRSNYGYTF | TGTGCCAGTACCCTCGGGCACAGATCTAACTATGGCTACACCTTC
TRBJ1-1 | - | - | TRBV7-2 | CASSSQGVGRAEAFF | TGTGCCAGCAGCTCCCAAGGTGTGGGGCGGGCTGAAGCTTTCTTT
TRBJ2-5 | once | TRBD2 | TRBV19 | CASSIGLSGRGETQYF | TGTGCCAGTAGTATAGGACTTAGCGGGAGAGGGGAGACCCAGTACTTC
TRBJ2-1 | - | - | TRBV7-2 | CASSFDSSSYNEQFF | TGTGCCAGCAGCTTTGACTCGAGCTCCTACAATGAGCAGTTCTTC
TRBJ1-1 | few | - | TRBV7-3 | CASSLGRGRDTEAFF | TGTGCCAGCAGCTTAGGTCGGGGGCGCGACACTGAAGCTTTCTTT
TRBJ2-7 | - | TRBD2 | TRBV5-6 | CASSWGTSGPYEQYF | TGTGCCAGCAGCTGGGGGACTAGCGGACCCTACGAGCAGTACTTC
TRBJ2-3 | - | - | TRBV7-6 | CASSLAREGNTDTQYF | TGTGCCAGCAGCTTAGCCAGAGAGGGGAACACAGATACGCAGTATTTT
TRBJ1-2 | - | - | TRBV7-2 | CASRPRGGANYGYTF | TGTGCCAGCAGGCCCAGGGGAGGGGCTAACTATGGCTACACCTTC
TRBJ2-7 | once | - | TRBV7-3 | CASSWAGSNYEQYF | TGTGCCAGCAGCTGGGCAGGGTCAAACTACGAGCAGTACTTC
TRBJ1-1 | - | - | TRBV29-1 | CSHSGSLNTEAFF | TGCAGCCACTCTGGTTCCTTGAACACTGAAGCTTTCTTT
TRBJ2-7 | - | - | TRBV10-3 | CAISESGTKRYEQYF | TGTGCCATCAGTGAGTCGGGGACCAAGAGGTACGAGCAGTACTTC
TRBJ1-5 | - | TRBD1 | TRBV7-9 | CASSVGAGTGVPDQPQHF | TGTGCCAGCAGCGTAGGAGCCGGGACAGGGGTCCCAGATCAGCCCCAGCATTTT
TRBJ2-2 | - | - | TRBV6-4 | CASSDSGRGNTGELFF | TGTGCCAGCAGTGACTCAGGAAGAGGGAACACCGGGGAGCTGTTTTTT
TRBJ1-2 | - | - | TRBV28 | CASSLGGGYTF | TGTGCCAGCAGTTTAGGCGGTGGCTACACCTTC
TRBJ1-1 | few | TRBD1 | TRBV5-1 | CASSMTGPVGTEAFF | TGCGCCAGCAGCATGACAGGGCCGGTTGGCACTGAAGCTTTCTTT
TRBJ1-1 | - | - | TRBV5-6 | CASSLVGLSRNTEAFF | TGTGCCAGCAGCTTGGTAGGTCTTTCAAGGAACACTGAAGCTTTCTTT
TRBJ2-5 | - | - | TRBV27 | CASGWGETQYF | TGTGCCAGCGGGTGGGGGGAGACCCAGTACTTC
TRBJ2-1 | - | TRBD1 | TRBV7-2 | CASSQPGGPTNEQFF | TGTGCCAGCAGCCAACCAGGGGGCCCCACTAATGAGCAGTTCTTC
TRBJ2-7 | - | - | TRBV27 | CASSLGPHKEQYF | TGTGCCAGCAGTTTAGGCCCCCATAAAGAGCAGTACTTC
TRBJ1-2 | - | - | TRBV4-3 | CASSQVGSGRVGDYGYTF | TGCGCCAGCAGCCAAGTGGGTTCTGGCAGGGTAGGGGACTATGGCTACACCTTC
TRBJ1-1 | - | - | TRBV19 | CASSMGRTANTEAFF | TGTGCCAGTAGTATGGGGAGGACCGCGAACACTGAAGCTTTCTTT
TRBJ1-2 | - | - | TRBV11-2 | CASSLELGRVGDYGYTF | TGTGCCAGCAGCTTAGAATTAGGACGGGTAGGGGACTATGGCTACACCTTC
TRBJ1-4 | - | - | TRBV7-9 | CASLRGSNEKLFF | TGTGCCAGTTTGCGGGGCTCTAATGAAAAACTGTTTTTT
TRBJ2-3 | - | TRBD2 | TRBV3-1/TRBV3-2 | CASSQGGTRSTDTQYF | TGTGCCAGCAGCCAAGGGGGGACTAGGAGCACAGATACGCAGTATTTT
TRBJ2-1 | - | TRBD1 | TRBV2 | CASQRQGTYNEQFF | TGTGCCAGTCAGAGACAGGGTACCTACAATGAGCAGTTCTTC
TRBJ1-3 | - | - | TRBV11-2 | CASSLGRGDTIYF | TGTGCCAGCAGCTTAGGGCGGGGCGACACCATATATTTT
TRBJ2-1 | - | TRBD2 | TRBV5-1 | CASSRGTSGTYNEQFF | TGCGCCAGCAGCCGTGGGACTAGCGGGACCTACAATGAGCAGTTCTTC
TRBJ2-2 | - | - | TRBV27 | CASRWPGSGGELFF | TGTGCCAGCAGGTGGCCGGGGAGTGGCGGGGAGCTGTTTTTT
TRBJ1-1 | few | - | TRBV5-5 | CASRDYYRENTEAFF | TGTGCCAGCAGGGATTACTACAGGGAGAACACTGAAGCTTTCTTT
TRBJ2-5 | few | - | TRBV2 | CASSVGGGGTQYF | TGTGCCAGCAGTGTTGGGGGCGGGGGGACCCAGTACTTC
TRBJ2-7 | - | TRBD2 | TRBV7-2 | CASSLGPLAGRYEQYF | TGTGCCAGCAGCTTAGGGCCATTAGCGGGACGGTACGAGCAGTACTTC
TRBJ2-5 | - | - | TRBV7-8 | CASSPVRETQYF | TGTGCCAGCAGCCCCGTAAGAGAGACCCAGTACTTC